This TCR beta chain was identified during a study of T cells in Graves' hyperthyroidism and ophthalmopathy. Notes on the study in general: The model's output predicted ophthalmopathy at a median of 6.5 months prior to onset.

On this clonotype itself: As yet, its antigen is unknown.

CDR1 is LNHDA and CDR2 is SQIVND in the germline V gene (reference sequence). The CDR3 totals 13 residues. With 10 bases removed from V and 0 bases from J, the gap between germline ends came to 12 bases. Regions amplified from RNA transcripts were the TCR beta CDR3 regions. First-round RT-PCR of the TCR CDR3 relied on the HTBI primer set. One entry per CDR3 protein, called by TCRdb with MiXCR from the multiplex PCR reads. This sample has roughly 600,000 distinct CDR3 sequences, with around 15% found just once. In the ophthalmopathy cohort, Clinical Activity Score was at least 3, NOSPECS grade at least 4, and duration under 3 months.

The receptor's source is a woman between 50 and 59 years old with Graves' ophthalmopathy. Sequencing was done on a sample of blood. This rearrangement joins TRBV19 to TRBJ1-1; maybe TRBD1 (6 bases). The CDR3 loop is CATQTGMNTEAFF. The CDR3, as DNA: TGTGCCACCCAGACAGGAATGAACACTGAAGCTTTCTTT.